This entry concerns a single T cell receptor beta chain. Its antigen is currently not known. One base away there is no much larger clone; base qualities are not given. This sample was taken from a study of cytomegalovirus exposure and HLA in healthy donors (dated by TCRdb to between 2016 and 2019). A note on the overall study: According to a later analysis, one platform produced both the 120 validation repertoires and the 666 repertoires of the first cohort. The study was designed to test whether signatures of past pathogen exposure could be identified by cataloging public T cell receptors. High-throughput TCR immunosequencing, statistical association of individual TCRs with disease status, and machine learning were combined to predict cytomegalovirus infection status. In addition to the first cohort of 666 subjects, a separate validation cohort of 130 or so different subjects was used.

Compared with germline, V lacks 11 bases and J lacks 5 bases; bases without a gene match: 17. Taken from the germline V gene, the CDR1 and CDR2 loops are SNHLY and FYNNEI. Reading from cysteine to phenylalanine, the CDR3 counts 16 amino acids. Only CDR3 DNA is held: 48 bases, read in frame from base 1. Receptor libraries were prepared by the immunoSEQ multiplex PCR assay. Regarding the original processing steps: To diagnose cytomegalovirus status from the catalog of TCR beta chain sequences, a statistical classification framework was built. Not all clones reach the TCRdb copy of this immuneACCESS table, which keeps in-frame sequences only. Checked studies attribute under half of the gap to unresolved V genes and leave the rest unexplained. V and J calls plus clone size are reproduced from that table; the DNA served to infer D and trimming. In this sample the table shows roughly 120,000 clones, roughly 90% of which occur a single time. Of the sample, more than 2% is held by the ten largest clones.

Overall study outcomes, separate from this receptor: Cytomegalovirus status was reported to be diagnosed by the classifier with high specificity and sensitivity in both the original and validation cohorts. Most TCR sequences were seen in very few donors, while some public TCRs were found in many individuals. The validation cohort had no HLA typing available for a later analysis, so co-occurrence within that cohort was assessed over all 120 or so repertoires. Subsequent analysis determined that TCRs grouped into clusters in the first cohort also showed a tendency toward co-occurrence across the roughly 110 validation repertoires, and 94% of cluster scores exceeded 0. According to the authors, the approach could potentially be generalized to other disease states and immunological phenotypes. In vitro tests confirmed that a few of the cytomegalovirus-associated TCR beta chains recognize cytomegalovirus antigens. A total of fewer than 200 TCR beta chains were listed by the study as associated with cytomegalovirus.

The donors belonged to the validation cohort of approximately 130 subjects, which was separate from the roughly 670-subject first cohort. The rearrangement combines TRBV2 with TRBJ1-5; 8 bases in the junction line up with TRBD1. This receptor was identified in a woman between 18 and 30 years old in good health and CMV-seronegative. The sample consisted of PBMCs. The DNA sequence is given as TGTGCCTCAGACTCCAACTTAGACAGGGGTGATCAGCCCCAGCATTTT. Its translation is CASDSNLDRGDQPQHF. Reference TRBV2 and TRBJ1-5 proteins supply the regions before and after the CDR3; the full variable domain is: EPEVTQTPSHQVTQMGQEVILRCVPISNHLYFYWYRQILGQKVEFLVSFYNNEISEKSEIFDDQFSVERPDGSNFTLKIRSTKLEDSAMYFCASDSNLDRGDQPQHFGDGTRLSIL.